This record covers a single TCR beta chain. V lost 4 bases and J lost 4, with 13 bases in between. Germline lookup yields CDR1 LGHNA and CDR2 YSLEER. The CDR3 extends over 15 amino acids. The method was immunoSEQ multiplex PCR; TCRdb's version includes in-frame clones alone and lacks a portion of them. The table includes a few million clones, 85% to 95% detected once. These data originate in a study of shared clonotypes between healthy human individuals. The gene calls are TRBV4-3 and TRBJ1-4; D ambiguous. The TCR was taken from a man aged 18 to 29 in good health. Sequenced input: naive CD4+ T cells sorted from blood. Subset of the sample: CD45RA+ positively selected. CDR3: CASSLLGTGNEKLFF. As DNA, the CDR3 is TGCGCCAGCAGCCTCCTAGGCACGGGTAATGAAAAACTGTTTTTT.